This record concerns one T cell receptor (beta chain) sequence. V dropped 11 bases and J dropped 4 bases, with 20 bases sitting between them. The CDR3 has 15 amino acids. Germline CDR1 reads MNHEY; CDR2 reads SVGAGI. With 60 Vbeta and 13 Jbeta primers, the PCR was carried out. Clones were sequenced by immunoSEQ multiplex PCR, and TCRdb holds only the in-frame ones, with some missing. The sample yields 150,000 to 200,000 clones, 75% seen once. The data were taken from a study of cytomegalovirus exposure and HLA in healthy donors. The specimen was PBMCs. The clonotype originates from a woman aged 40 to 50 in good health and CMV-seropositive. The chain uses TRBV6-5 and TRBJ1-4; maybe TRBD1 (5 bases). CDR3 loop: CAGRPGGRGNEKLFF. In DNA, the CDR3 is TGTGCCGGCCGTCCCGGGGGTAGGGGTAATGAAAAACTGTTTTTT.